These 17 T cell receptor beta chains originate from one sample sequenced in a study of shared clonotypes between healthy human individuals. The protocol was immunoSEQ multiplex PCR, while the TCRdb copy is restricted to in-frame clones and leaves out a portion. The data show over a million clones, with around 75% seen just once and 1.5% held by the top ten. The sample consisted of memory CD4+ T cells sorted from blood. The subset is: CD45RA-negative fraction. These receptors were collected from a man between 18 and 35 years old in good health.

V gene TRBV7-3 combines with J gene TRBJ2-7; TRBD1 or TRBD2 may be the D gene (5 bases each). Germline assignment: CDR1 SGHTA and CDR2 FQGTGA. This CDR3 comprises 14 residues. Trimming removed 0 bases from V and 6 bases from J, with 12 bases in between. CDR3: CASSLTDGAGEQYF. For the CDR3, the DNA is TGTGCCAGCAGCTTAACCGACGGGGCCGGCGAGCAGTACTTC.

This clone turned up a few times. The chain links TRBV7-3 to TRBJ2-3, with D tentatively TRBD2 (6 bases). The V end was cut by 5 bases, the J end by 4 bases, with 16 bases between. This CDR3 contains 15 residues. Per germline, CDR1 SGHTA and CDR2 FQGTGA. Here the CDR3 reads CASSVLPGGPDTQYF. The DNA for the CDR3 is TGTGCCAGCAGCGTTCTCCCCGGAGGGCCAGATACGCAGTATTTT.

CDR3 bases: TGTGCCAGCAGCGTAGCTACGGGTGGTAGCGGGAGTACAGATACGCAGTATTTT. This sequence encodes CASSVATGGSGSTDTQYF. This chain joins TRBV9 and TRBJ2-3; 9 positions agree with TRBD2. Trimming took 0 bases from V and 3 from J; bases not matched to a gene: 11. In germline, CDR1 is SGDLS, CDR2 YYNGEE. The CDR3 contains 18 residues.

The chain joins TRBV2 to TRBJ2-7; D is tentatively TRBD1 or TRBD2 (5 bases each). The length of the CDR3 is 12 residues. V was cut by 4 bases and J by 12 bases, with 16 bases left in between. Germline V gene lookup returns CDR1 SNHLY and CDR2 FYNNEI. CDR3 amino acids: CASSVFRGVRYF. The CDR3 DNA is TGTGCCAGCAGTGTTTTTAGGGGAGTTAGGTACTTC.

This clone showed up just a few times. The chain carries TRBV25-1 and TRBJ2-5; possible D gene TRBD1, 6 bases. Germline CDR1 is MGHDK and CDR2 is SYGVNS. The ends were cut back, 6 bases at V and 5 bases at J, with 13 bases in the middle. CDR3 length equals 13 residues. Written as DNA, the CDR3 is TGTGCCAGCAGACCAACAGGGCTCGAGACCCAGTACTTC. Its protein is CASRPTGLETQYF.

A word on this clone: At the DNA level, this CDR3 is encoded by other sequences in the same sample as well. The V call is TRBV6-1, the J call TRBJ1-2, with D possibly being TRBD1 (6 bases). V lost 6 bases, J lost 4 bases, and 9 bases lay in between. This CDR3 region has 12 residues. In germline, CDR1 is MNHNS, CDR2 SASEGT. CDR3 DNA: TGTGCCAGCAGCGGAGGGGGCTATGGCTACACCTTC. It specifies CASSGGGYGYTF.

The rearrangement links TRBV11-2 to TRBJ1-2; D unclear. This CDR3 contains 15 residues. V lost 0 bases and J lost 2, with 10 bases in between. CDR1 is SGHAT, CDR2 FQNNGV, per germline. CDR3 bases: TGTGCCAGCAGCTTAGATCGTGCGACAAACTATGGCTACACCTTC. Protein product: CASSLDRATNYGYTF.

The chain is built from TRBV7-3 and TRBJ2-6; D might be TRBD1 (5 bases). Trimming took 0 bases from V and 4 from J, leaving 13 bases between them. The CDR3 has 17 amino acids. The germline V gene has CDR1 SGHTA and CDR2 FQGTGA. CDR3 sequence: CASSLTGAAPGANVLTF. For the CDR3, the DNA is TGTGCCAGCAGCTTAACTGGGGCAGCCCCCGGGGCCAACGTCCTGACTTTC.

The chain combines TRBV7-2 with TRBJ1-1; unclear D gene. The V end was cut by 5 bases, the J end by 1 base, with 14 bases between. The CDR3 consists of 15 residues. Germline CDR1 SGHTA, CDR2 FQGNSA. The chain's CDR3 is CASSPSWVENTEAFF. In DNA form, the CDR3 reads TGTGCCAGCAGCCCCTCCTGGGTGGAGAACACTGAAGCTTTCTTT.

The chain is built from TRBV6-1 and TRBJ1-4, with 7 bases matching TRBD1. This CDR3 contains 13 residues. The trim removed 11 bases at V and 7 bases at J, leaving 10 bases unmatched. Germline V lookup: CDR1 MNHNS, CDR2 SASEGT. The CDR3 sequence is CAGQVFSGEKLFF. The CDR3 DNA reads as TGTGCCGGACAGGTTTTCTCGGGTGAAAAACTGTTTTTT.

The CDR3 region is CASSRLSGTTNTGELFF. DNA of the CDR3: TGTGCCAGCAGCCGACTCTCCGGGACAACGAACACCGGGGAGCTGTTTTTT. This chain connects TRBV11-2 to TRBJ2-2, with D maybe TRBD1 (6 bases). Deletions cut 5 bases from V and 0 bases from J, with 16 bases between. This CDR3 has 17 residues. Germline-derived CDR1 and CDR2 are SGHAT and FQNNGV.

This clone was seen a single time. The chain joins TRBV6-1 to TRBJ2-7; a possible D gene is TRBD1 (6 bases). CDR3 size: 15 residues. Germline CDR1 MNHNS, CDR2 SASEGT. Trimming took 3 bases from V and 7 from J, leaving 19 bases between them. The CDR3 here is CASSDGGLGAWEQYF. The DNA for the CDR3 is TGTGCCAGCAGTGACGGAGGCTTGGGGGCGTGGGAGCAGTACTTC.

The CDR3 reads CASSLPQTGFVDTEAFF. CDR3 bases: TGTGCCAGCAGTTTACCCCAAACAGGGTTTGTGGACACTGAAGCTTTCTTT. The gene calls are TRBV28 and TRBJ1-1, with a weak D call TRBD1 (6 bases). Trimming removed 2 bases from V and 3 bases from J, with 19 bases in between. Per germline, CDR1 MDHEN and CDR2 SYDVKM. The CDR3 consists of 17 residues.

Points on this clone: Other DNA sequences of this sample code for an identical CDR3. The rearrangement uses TRBV7-2 and TRBJ2-2; D is unclear. The germline gives CDR1 SGHTA, CDR2 FQGNSA. The CDR3 contains 14 residues. The V and J ends lost 4 bases and 0 bases respectively, with 6 bases between them. CDR3 in amino acids: CASSSGTNTGELFF. The CDR3 DNA sequence: TGTGCCAGCAGCTCGGGCACGAACACCGGGGAGCTGTTTTTT.

This clone was counted between two and nine times. CDR3 in DNA: TGTGCCAGCAGTGCGCGTCCAAGGGGAGATGGCTACACCTTC. Protein sequence: CASSARPRGDGYTF. The chain has TRBV6-6 and TRBJ1-2, with D tentatively TRBD1 (5 bases). V lost 5 bases and J 6 bases, leaving 16 bases between the germline ends. CDR3 size: 14 residues. Germline V gene sequence: CDR1 MNHNY, CDR2 SVGAGI (reference sequence).

This sequence joins TRBV2 and TRBJ2-7; TRBD2 is a possible D gene (6 bases). V gave up 6 bases and J gave up 2 bases, with 14 bases separating them. The CDR3 spans 14 residues. Per the germline V gene, CDR1 is SNHLY and CDR2 is FYNNEI. CDR3 nucleotides: TGTGCCAGCAGCCCCCTAGCGAACACCTACGAGCAGTACTTC. It codes for CASSPLANTYEQYF.

The J gene is TRBJ1-3, the V gene TRBV10-3; no reliable D call. The V gene's germline CDR1 is ENHRY and CDR2 SYGVKD. The CDR3 sequence is 14 residues long. V lost 0 bases and J 2 bases, leaving 5 bases between the germline ends. The chain's CDR3 is CAISESGAGNTIYF. DNA of the CDR3: TGTGCCATCAGTGAGTCTGGGGCTGGAAACACCATATATTTT.